This entry concerns a single T cell receptor (beta chain). This record comes from a study of cytomegalovirus exposure and HLA in healthy donors. 60 Vbeta and 13 Jbeta primers were used in PCR. Profiled with immunoSEQ multiplex PCR; TCRdb holds only in-frame clones, not every one. The table records nearly 100,000 clones, roughly 10% of them present only once. This CDR3 has 15 amino acids. Germline loops: CDR1 ENHRY, CDR2 SYGVKD. The J segment lost 5 bases and the V segment lost 0 bases, leaving 4 bases of the junction unmatched. The rearrangement joins TRBV10-3 to TRBJ2-7, with 10 bases fitting TRBD2. The receptor comes from a man aged 45-65 years in good health and CMV-seropositive. The sequenced material came from PBMCs. In DNA, the CDR3 is TGTGCCATCAGTGAGTCGAGCGGGAGGGCCCACGAGCAGTACTTC. The encoded protein is CAISESSGRAHEQYF.